Below, 7 T cell receptor beta chains from the same sample are listed, as sequenced in a study of T-cell reconstitution after alpha-beta-depleted transplantation in children. Preparing the TCRbeta library involved the use of unique molecular identifiers. TCRdb used MiXCR to reprocess the PCR reads, holding one entry per CDR3 protein. The sample has some 490,000 distinct CDR3 sequences; around 13% are singletons. Material: PBMCs from the stem cell graft donor, obtained from the stem cell graft. Source of these receptors: a human donor who donated a stem cell graft to a child with combined immunodeficiency.

A few counts support this clonotype. The chain uses TRBV27 and TRBJ2-7; D is perhaps TRBD2 (5 bases). Germline assignment: CDR1 MNHEY and CDR2 SMNVEV (reference sequence). The CDR3 is 14 residues long. The V gene lost 6 bases and the J gene lost 3 bases, with 15 bases spanning the gap. The CDR3 loop is CASSPVRADYEQYF. The CDR3 region has the DNA TGTGCCAGCAGCCCGGTGAGGGCGGACTACGAGCAGTACTTC.

This clonotype was counted a few times. The rearrangement uses TRBV7-8 and TRBJ2-7, with TRBD1 as a possible D gene (5 bases). Germline V gene lookup returns CDR1 SGHVS and CDR2 FQNEAQ. This CDR3 has 13 residues. V lost 5 bases to trimming and J lost 2 bases, with 10 bases between them. The CDR3 loop reads CASSDRQTYEQYF. The CDR3 coding sequence is TGTGCCAGCAGCGACAGACAGACCTACGAGCAGTACTTC.

The sample holds a few counts of this clonotype. The chain is built from TRBV7-3 and TRBJ2-7; 10 bases are a match to TRBD2. The length of the CDR3 is 17 residues. In germline, CDR1 is SGHTA, CDR2 FQGTGA. The trim removed 0 bases at V and 3 bases at J, leaving 8 bases unmatched. The CDR3 DNA follows: TGTGCCAGCAGCTTAACCCCCCCTAGCGGGAGTCACTACGAGCAGTACTTC. Translating gives CASSLTPPSGSHYEQYF.

The chain links TRBV11-2 to TRBJ2-5; possible D gene TRBD1, 5 bases. From germline, CDR1 is SGHAT and CDR2 FQNNGV. V dropped 1 base and J dropped 7 bases, with 10 bases sitting between them. This CDR3 contains 13 residues. This chain's CDR3 is CASSLAGSGTQYF. In nucleotides, the CDR3 is TGTGCCAGCAGCTTAGCAGGGTCAGGGACCCAGTACTTC.

This clonotype was counted between two and nine times. The chain has TRBV12-3 or TRBV12-4 and TRBJ2-1; D not resolved. The CDR3 is 20 amino acids. Trimming took 3 bases from V and 0 from J, leaving 24 bases between them. Written as DNA, the CDR3 is TGTGCCAGCAGTTTTACAATAGAGAGGAATGATGCAAGCTCCTACAATGAGCAGTTCTTC. This encodes CASSFTIERNDASSYNEQFF.

This clonotype has at least ten counts. This rearrangement joins TRBV20-1 to TRBJ2-1; the match to TRBD2 covers 8 bases. Germline V lookup: CDR1 DFQATT, CDR2 SNEGSKA (reference sequence). This CDR3 is 15 amino acids long. V shed 6 bases, J shed 3 bases, and the junction held 10 bases outside the gene matches. CDR3 sequence: CSAPHSLAGYNEQFF. The CDR3 region has the DNA TGCAGTGCCCCCCATTCTCTAGCGGGCTACAATGAGCAGTTCTTC.

This rearrangement joins TRBV4-1 to TRBJ2-5; D gene uncertain. The CDR3 extends over 13 amino acids. Germline V gene lookup returns CDR1 MGHRA and CDR2 YSYEKL. With 1 base removed from V and 2 bases from J, the gap between germline ends came to 5 bases. The CDR3 protein is CASSQGVQETQYF. The CDR3 DNA follows: TGCGCCAGCAGCCAAGGTGTACAAGAGACCCAGTACTTC.